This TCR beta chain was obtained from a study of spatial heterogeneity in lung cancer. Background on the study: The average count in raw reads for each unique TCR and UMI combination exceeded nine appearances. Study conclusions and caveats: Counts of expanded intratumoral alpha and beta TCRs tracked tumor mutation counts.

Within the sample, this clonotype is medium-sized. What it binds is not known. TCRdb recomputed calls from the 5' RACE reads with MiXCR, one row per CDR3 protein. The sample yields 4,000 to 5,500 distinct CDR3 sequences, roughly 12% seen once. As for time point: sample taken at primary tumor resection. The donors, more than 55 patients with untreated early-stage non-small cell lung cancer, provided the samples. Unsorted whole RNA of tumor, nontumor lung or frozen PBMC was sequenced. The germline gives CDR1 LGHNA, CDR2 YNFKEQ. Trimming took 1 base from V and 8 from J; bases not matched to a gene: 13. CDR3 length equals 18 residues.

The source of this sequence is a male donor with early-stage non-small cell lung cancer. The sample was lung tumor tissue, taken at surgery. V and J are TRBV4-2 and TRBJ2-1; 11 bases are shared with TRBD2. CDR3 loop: CASSQATVAGGPGDEQFF. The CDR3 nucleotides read TGTGCCAGCAGCCAAGCGACAGTAGCGGGAGGGCCTGGGGATGAGCAGTTCTTC.